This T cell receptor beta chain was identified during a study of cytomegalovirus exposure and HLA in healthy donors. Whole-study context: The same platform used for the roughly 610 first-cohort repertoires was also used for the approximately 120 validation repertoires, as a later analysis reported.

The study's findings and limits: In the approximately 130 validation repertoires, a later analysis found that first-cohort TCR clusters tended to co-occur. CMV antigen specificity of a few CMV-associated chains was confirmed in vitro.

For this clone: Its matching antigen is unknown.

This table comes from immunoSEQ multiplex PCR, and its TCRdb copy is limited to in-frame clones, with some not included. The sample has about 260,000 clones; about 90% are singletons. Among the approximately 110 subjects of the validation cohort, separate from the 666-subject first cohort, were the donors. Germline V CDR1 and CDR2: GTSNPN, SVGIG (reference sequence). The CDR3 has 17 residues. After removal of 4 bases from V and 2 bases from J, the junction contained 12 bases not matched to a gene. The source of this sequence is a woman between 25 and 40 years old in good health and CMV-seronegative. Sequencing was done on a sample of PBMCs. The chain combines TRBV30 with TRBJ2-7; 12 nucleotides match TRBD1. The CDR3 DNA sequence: TGTGCCTGGAATGATAGGGGGAGGGACAGGGGGCCCTACGAGCAGTACTTC. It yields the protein CAWNDRGRDRGPYEQYF.